A selection of T cell receptor beta chains follows, all from one sample in a study of blood T cell repertoires in COVID-19. Some clones are missing from TCRdb's copy, which holds only in-frame ones; the method was immunoSEQ multiplex PCR. The table records under 80,000 clones, approximately 90% of them present only once. The source material was peripheral blood. These receptors originate from a human donor in a cohort sampled during active COVID-19. Both conserved end residues are part of each CDR3. Fields, in order: V gene, D gene, J gene, clone size, CDR3 protein, CDR3 DNA. D genes are given only for firm matches. Expanded clones get a size class; other rows say once, few or many, or leave the size out.

v_gene: TRBV23-1
d_gene: -
j_gene: TRBJ1-2
abundance: -
CDR3aa: CASFGGSYPVGGYGYTF
CDR3nt: TGCGCCAGCTTTGGTGGCAGCTACCCCGTTGGAGGCTATGGCTACACCTTC

v_gene: TRBV3-1/TRBV3-2
d_gene: -
j_gene: TRBJ2-5
abundance: -
CDR3aa: CASSQVGLGGETQYF
CDR3nt: TGTGCCAGCAGCCAAGTAGGACTAGGGGGGGAGACCCAGTACTTC

v_gene: TRBV7-9
d_gene: -
j_gene: TRBJ1-3
abundance: few
CDR3aa: CASSRPGHGRGNTIYF
CDR3nt: TGTGCCAGCAGCCGTCCGGGACACGGACGTGGAAACACCATATATTTT

v_gene: TRBV19
d_gene: -
j_gene: TRBJ2-3
abundance: few
CDR3aa: CASSDLGDTQYF
CDR3nt: TGTGCCAGTAGCGATCTAGGCGATACGCAGTATTTT

v_gene: TRBV5-1
d_gene: -
j_gene: TRBJ2-6
abundance: -
CDR3aa: CASSLAAGANVLTF
CDR3nt: TGCGCCAGCAGCTTGGCTGCTGGGGCCAACGTCCTGACTTTC

v_gene: TRBV12-3/TRBV12-4
d_gene: TRBD2
j_gene: TRBJ2-1
abundance: -
CDR3aa: CASSPGLGFQQFF
CDR3nt: TGTGCCAGCAGTCCGGGACTAGGATTTCAGCAGTTCTTC

v_gene: TRBV6-5
d_gene: -
j_gene: TRBJ2-7
abundance: -
CDR3aa: CASSYSSQGGYEQYF
CDR3nt: TGTGCCAGCAGTTACTCGAGCCAGGGAGGTTACGAGCAGTACTTC

v_gene: TRBV16
d_gene: -
j_gene: TRBJ1-1
abundance: once
CDR3aa: CASSQMKEGTGLNSEAFF
CDR3nt: TGTGCCAGCAGCCAAATGAAAGAGGGGACTGGTTTAAATTCTGAAGCTTTCTTT

v_gene: TRBV19
d_gene: -
j_gene: TRBJ2-7
abundance: -
CDR3aa: CASSIGLDLYEQYF
CDR3nt: TGTGCCAGTAGTATAGGACTAGATCTCTACGAGCAGTACTTC

v_gene: TRBV27
d_gene: -
j_gene: TRBJ2-7
abundance: -
CDR3aa: CASSLGGSGYEQYF
CDR3nt: TGTGCCAGCAGTTTAGGTGGGAGCGGCTACGAGCAGTACTTC

v_gene: TRBV6-8
d_gene: -
j_gene: TRBJ1-4
abundance: -
CDR3aa: CASSPWIDRPNEKLFF
CDR3nt: TGTGCCAGCAGCCCCTGGATTGACAGACCTAATGAAAAACTGTTTTTT

v_gene: TRBV7-9
d_gene: -
j_gene: TRBJ1-4
abundance: -
CDR3aa: CASSPGSEKLFF
CDR3nt: TGTGCCAGCAGTCCAGGTTCGGAAAAACTGTTTTTT

v_gene: TRBV6-5
d_gene: TRBD1
j_gene: TRBJ2-4
abundance: -
CDR3aa: CATRQGYIQYF
CDR3nt: TGTGCCACCCGACAGGGTTACATTCAGTACTTC

v_gene: TRBV5-6
d_gene: TRBD1
j_gene: TRBJ1-1
abundance: -
CDR3aa: CASSPTTGRGNTEAFF
CDR3nt: TGTGCCAGCAGCCCGACGACAGGGCGAGGGAACACTGAAGCTTTCTTT

v_gene: TRBV30
d_gene: -
j_gene: TRBJ1-1
abundance: -
CDR3aa: CAWRPRTPGNTEAFF
CDR3nt: TGTGCCTGGAGACCTCGGACTCCAGGGAACACTGAAGCTTTCTTT

v_gene: TRBV19
d_gene: TRBD2
j_gene: TRBJ2-5
abundance: -
CDR3aa: CASSKLAGLQETQYF
CDR3nt: TGTGCCAGTAGTAAACTAGCGGGCCTCCAAGAGACCCAGTACTTC

v_gene: TRBV24-1
d_gene: -
j_gene: TRBJ2-5
abundance: -
CDR3aa: CATSDSDSVGTQYF
CDR3nt: TGTGCCACCAGTGATTCTGACTCCGTCGGGACCCAGTACTTC

v_gene: TRBV3-1/TRBV3-2
d_gene: -
j_gene: TRBJ2-7
abundance: -
CDR3aa: CASSQAQYEQYF
CDR3nt: TGTGCCAGCAGCCAAGCCCAGTACGAGCAGTACTTC

v_gene: TRBV5-1
d_gene: -
j_gene: TRBJ2-3
abundance: few
CDR3aa: CASSRDNTDTQYF
CDR3nt: TGCGCCAGCAGCCGGGACAACACAGATACGCAGTATTTT

v_gene: TRBV24-1
d_gene: TRBD1
j_gene: TRBJ2-2
abundance: -
CDR3aa: CATSDSGQGASGELFF
CDR3nt: TGTGCCACCAGTGATTCGGGACAGGGGGCTTCGGGGGAGCTGTTTTTT

v_gene: TRBV7-8
d_gene: -
j_gene: TRBJ2-2
abundance: -
CDR3aa: CASSLTDSHTGELFF
CDR3nt: TGTGCCAGCAGCTTAACGGACAGCCACACCGGGGAGCTGTTTTTT

v_gene: TRBV28
d_gene: -
j_gene: TRBJ1-2
abundance: -
CDR3aa: CASMTANYGYTF
CDR3nt: TGTGCCAGCATGACAGCTAACTATGGCTACACCTTC

v_gene: TRBV3-1/TRBV3-2
d_gene: -
j_gene: TRBJ2-3
abundance: -
CDR3aa: CASSRQGVSDTQYF
CDR3nt: TGTGCCAGCAGCCGTCAAGGGGTATCAGATACGCAGTATTTT

v_gene: TRBV19
d_gene: TRBD1
j_gene: TRBJ2-1
abundance: -
CDR3aa: CASSFRDRGQNEQFF
CDR3nt: TGTGCCAGTAGTTTCCGGGACAGGGGCCAGAATGAGCAGTTCTTC

v_gene: TRBV4-1
d_gene: TRBD2
j_gene: TRBJ2-1
abundance: -
CDR3aa: CASSRSAGTSSYNEQFF
CDR3nt: TGCGCCAGCAGCCGATCCGCCGGGACTAGCTCCTACAATGAGCAGTTCTTC

v_gene: TRBV28
d_gene: TRBD1
j_gene: TRBJ2-1
abundance: -
CDR3aa: CASRTGTGPLRAMDIEQFF
CDR3nt: TGTGCCAGCAGAACCGGGACAGGTCCCCTGAGAGCAATGGATATCGAGCAGTTCTTC

v_gene: TRBV18
d_gene: TRBD2
j_gene: TRBJ2-7
abundance: few
CDR3aa: CASSPGGSGSYEQYF
CDR3nt: TGTGCCAGCTCACCGGGAGGGAGCGGTTCCTACGAGCAGTACTTC

v_gene: TRBV11-3
d_gene: -
j_gene: TRBJ2-1
abundance: -
CDR3aa: CASSSFLVDIIYNEQFF
CDR3nt: TGTGCCAGCAGCTCTTTTCTTGTTGACATCATCTACAATGAGCAGTTCTTC

v_gene: TRBV29-1
d_gene: TRBD1
j_gene: TRBJ2-1
abundance: once
CDR3aa: CSVETGGYNEQFF
CDR3nt: TGCAGCGTTGAGACAGGGGGCTACAATGAGCAGTTCTTC

v_gene: TRBV19
d_gene: -
j_gene: TRBJ1-2
abundance: -
CDR3aa: CASSIGIRRGFYGYTF
CDR3nt: TGTGCCAGTAGTATAGGCATCAGACGCGGTTTCTATGGCTACACCTTC

v_gene: TRBV3-1/TRBV3-2
d_gene: TRBD1
j_gene: TRBJ2-3
abundance: -
CDR3aa: CASSQTGDGTDTQYF
CDR3nt: TGTGCCAGCAGTCAGACAGGGGATGGCACAGATACGCAGTATTTT

v_gene: TRBV28
d_gene: -
j_gene: TRBJ2-7
abundance: -
CDR3aa: CASSLVSDRSYEQYF
CDR3nt: TGTGCCAGCAGTTTGGTATCGGACAGAAGCTACGAGCAGTACTTC

v_gene: TRBV10-1
d_gene: -
j_gene: TRBJ1-1
abundance: once
CDR3aa: CASSESGTPTEAFF
CDR3nt: TGCGCCAGCAGTGAGTCCGGGACTCCCACTGAAGCTTTCTTT

v_gene: TRBV18
d_gene: TRBD2
j_gene: TRBJ2-7
abundance: -
CDR3aa: CASSPPGLAGEQYF
CDR3nt: TGTGCCAGCTCACCGCCGGGACTAGCTGGCGAGCAGTACTTC

v_gene: TRBV6-5
d_gene: -
j_gene: TRBJ2-2
abundance: -
CDR3aa: CASSYSGREVAGELFF
CDR3nt: TGTGCCAGCAGTTACTCTGGGCGGGAAGTCGCCGGGGAGCTGTTTTTT

v_gene: TRBV24-1
d_gene: -
j_gene: TRBJ2-5
abundance: once
CDR3aa: CATSDQGGETQYF
CDR3nt: TGTGCCACCAGTGATCAGGGGGGAGAGACCCAGTACTTC

v_gene: TRBV12-3/TRBV12-4
d_gene: -
j_gene: TRBJ1-2
abundance: -
CDR3aa: CASSLNQGYGYTF
CDR3nt: TGTGCCAGCAGTTTAAATCAGGGCTATGGCTACACCTTC

v_gene: TRBV28
d_gene: -
j_gene: TRBJ1-5
abundance: -
CDR3aa: CASSWAGQPQHF
CDR3nt: TGTGCCAGCAGTTGGGCAGGACAGCCCCAGCATTTT